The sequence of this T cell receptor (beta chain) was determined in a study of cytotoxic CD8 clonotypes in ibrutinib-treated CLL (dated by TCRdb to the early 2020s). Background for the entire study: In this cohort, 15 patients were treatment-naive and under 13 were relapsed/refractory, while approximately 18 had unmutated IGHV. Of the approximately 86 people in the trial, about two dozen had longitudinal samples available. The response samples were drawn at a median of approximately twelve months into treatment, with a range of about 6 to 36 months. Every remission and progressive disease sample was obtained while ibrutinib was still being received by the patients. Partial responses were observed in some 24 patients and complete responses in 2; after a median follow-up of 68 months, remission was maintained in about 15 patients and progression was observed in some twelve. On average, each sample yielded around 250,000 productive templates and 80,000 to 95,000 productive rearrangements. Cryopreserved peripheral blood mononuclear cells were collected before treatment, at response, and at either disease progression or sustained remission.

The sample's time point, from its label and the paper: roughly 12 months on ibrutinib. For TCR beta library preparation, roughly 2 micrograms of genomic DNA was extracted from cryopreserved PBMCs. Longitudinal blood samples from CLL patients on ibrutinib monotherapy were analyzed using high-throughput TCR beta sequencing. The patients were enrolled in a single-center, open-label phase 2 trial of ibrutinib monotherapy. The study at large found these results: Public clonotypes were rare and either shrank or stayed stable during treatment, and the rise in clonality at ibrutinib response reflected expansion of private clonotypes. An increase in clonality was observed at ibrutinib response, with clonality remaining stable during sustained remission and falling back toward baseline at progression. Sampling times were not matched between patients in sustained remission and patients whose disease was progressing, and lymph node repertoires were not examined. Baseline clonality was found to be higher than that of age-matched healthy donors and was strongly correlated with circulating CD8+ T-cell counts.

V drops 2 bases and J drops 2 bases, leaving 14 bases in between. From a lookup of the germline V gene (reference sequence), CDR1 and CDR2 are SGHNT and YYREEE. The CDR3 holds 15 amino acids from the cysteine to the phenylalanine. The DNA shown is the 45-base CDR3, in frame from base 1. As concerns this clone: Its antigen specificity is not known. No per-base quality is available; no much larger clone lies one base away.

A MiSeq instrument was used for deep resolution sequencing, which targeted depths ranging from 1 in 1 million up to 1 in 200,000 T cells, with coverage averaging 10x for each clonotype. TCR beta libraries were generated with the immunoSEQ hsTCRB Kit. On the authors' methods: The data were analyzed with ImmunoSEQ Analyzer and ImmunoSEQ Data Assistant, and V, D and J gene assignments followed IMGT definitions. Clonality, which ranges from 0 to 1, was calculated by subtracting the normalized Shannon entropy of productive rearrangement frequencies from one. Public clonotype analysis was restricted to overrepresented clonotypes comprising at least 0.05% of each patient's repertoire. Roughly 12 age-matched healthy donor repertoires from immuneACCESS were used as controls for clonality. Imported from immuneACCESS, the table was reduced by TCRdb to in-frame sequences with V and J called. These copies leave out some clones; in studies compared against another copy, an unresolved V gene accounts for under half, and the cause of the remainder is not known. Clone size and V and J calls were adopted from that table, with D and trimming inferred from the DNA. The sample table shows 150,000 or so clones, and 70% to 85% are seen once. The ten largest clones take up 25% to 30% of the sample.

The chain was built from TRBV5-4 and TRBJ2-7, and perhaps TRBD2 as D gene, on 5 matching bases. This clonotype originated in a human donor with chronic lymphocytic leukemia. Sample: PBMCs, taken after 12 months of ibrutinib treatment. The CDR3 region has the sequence CASSLPRVRTYEQYF. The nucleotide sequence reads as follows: TGTGCCAGCAGCTTACCGAGGGTAAGGACCTACGAGCAGTACTTC. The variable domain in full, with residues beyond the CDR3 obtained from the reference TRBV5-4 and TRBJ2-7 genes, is ETGVTQSPTHLIKTRGQQVTLRCSSQSGHNTVSWYQQALGQGPQFIFQYYREEENGRGNFPPRFSGLQFPNYSSELNVNALELDDSALYLCASSLPRVRTYEQYFGPGTRLTVT.